The 4 T cell receptor beta chains listed next were all sequenced from one sample in a study of T cells in Graves' hyperthyroidism and ophthalmopathy. The TCR beta CDR3 regions underwent amplification using RNA transcripts as the source. Primed by the HTBI set, a first-round RT-PCR was run on the TCR CDR3. Using its own MiXCR run on the multiplex PCR reads, TCRdb lists one record per CDR3 protein. The sample contains 600,000 to 650,000 distinct CDR3 sequences, about a sixth of which appear only once. The sequenced sample consisted of blood. All receptors come from a woman aged 25 to 39 with Graves' hyperthyroidism.

This clonotype was found a few times. The chain recombines TRBV10-3 with TRBJ2-1; D remains ambiguous. Per germline, CDR1 ENHRY and CDR2 SYGVKD. The CDR3 is made up of 13 amino acids. With 6 bases removed from V and 7 bases from J, the gap between germline ends came to 13 bases. CDR3 residues: CAISGSTRNEQFF. The CDR3 DNA is TGTGCCATCAGCGGATCGACAAGGAATGAGCAGTTCTTC.

The table lists this clonotype with many counts. The CDR3 loop reads CASSLTGEGDGYTF. For the CDR3, the DNA is TGTGCCAGCAGTTTGACGGGGGAGGGGGATGGCTACACCTTC. J is TRBJ1-2 and V is TRBV12-3 or TRBV12-4; D possibly corresponds to TRBD1 (6 bases). Trimming stripped 3 bases from V and 6 bases from J, with 14 bases between. The CDR3 loop spans 14 amino acids.

The chain has TRBV29-1 and TRBJ2-2; D is perhaps TRBD1 (6 bases). Trimming took off 5 bases at V and 7 bases at J, with 14 bases between the two ends. CDR1 and CDR2 (germline): SQVTM, ANQGSEA. This CDR3 is 13 amino acids long. CDR3 in amino acids: CSVPTGNGGELFF. In DNA, the CDR3 is TGCAGCGTTCCTACAGGGAACGGCGGGGAGCTGTTTTTT.

This clonotype was counted ten times or more. This CDR3 is CASSLTYETLGETQYF. The DNA of the CDR3 is TGTGCCAGCAGTTTAACATACGAGACGCTCGGAGAGACCCAGTACTTC. The V gene is TRBV28, the J gene TRBJ2-5; no clear D. The germline V gene encodes CDR1 MDHEN and CDR2 SYDVKM. Trimming removed 2 bases at V and 4 bases at J, with 17 bases between. The CDR3 length is 16 residues.